Each of the 15 T cell receptor beta chains below was sequenced from the same sample in a study of blood T cell repertoires in COVID-19. Clones were read by immunoSEQ multiplex PCR, and TCRdb kept only the in-frame ones, dropping some. The sample includes under 250,000 clones, 82% of them seen just once. Sequencing was performed on PBMCs or T cells enriched from blood (not recorded which). The origin of the receptors is a woman aged 60-75 years who had recovered from COVID-19.

The chain couples TRBV18 to TRBJ1-1, with D possibly TRBD1 on 6 matching bases. Trimming pared 0 bases from V and 8 bases from J, leaving 13 bases between. The length of the CDR3 is 14 residues. Looked up from germline, CDR1 is KGHSH and CDR2 is LQKENI. In DNA, the CDR3 is TGTGCCAGCTCACCACCAATACAGGGTTTAGAAGCTTTCTTT. The encoded protein is CASSPPIQGLEAFF.

The chain links TRBV11-2 to TRBJ2-2; maybe TRBD1 (6 bases). Germline V CDR1 and CDR2: SGHAT, FQNNGV. This CDR3 contains 18 residues. The ends were cut back, 5 bases at V and 2 bases at J, with 21 bases in the middle. This chain's CDR3 is CASSGSFQGHFNTGELFF. CDR3 sequence (DNA): TGTGCCAGCAGCGGAAGCTTTCAGGGACATTTTAACACCGGGGAGCTGTTTTTT.

This chain uses TRBV9 with TRBJ1-2, with TRBD1 as a possible D gene (6 bases). Germline V gives CDR1 SGDLS, CDR2 YYNGEE. Trimming left V 2 bases short and J 2 bases short, with 7 bases between. CDR3 length: 13 residues. The CDR3, as DNA: TGTGCCAGCAGCGTTACAGGGAACTATGGCTACACCTTC. Translating it yields CASSVTGNYGYTF.

The chain uses TRBV7-2 and TRBJ2-3, with 9 nucleotides matching TRBD2. CDR1 and CDR2 (germline): SGHTA, FQGNSA. The CDR3 length is 15 residues. J lost 0 bases, V lost 4 bases, and 2 bases had no gene match. CDR3 loop: CASSSSGTSTDTQYF. CDR3 nucleotides: TGTGCCAGCAGCTCTAGCGGGACTAGCACAGATACGCAGTATTTT.

The CDR3 nucleotides are TGTGCCAGTAGTATAATAAGCCAGGGCCAATGCACCTTC. Translation gives CASSIISQGQCTF. The gene calls are TRBV19 and TRBJ1-2; tentative D call: TRBD1 (5 bases). V was clipped by 2 bases and J by 13 bases, with 17 bases between them. Germline V gene sequence: CDR1 LNHDA, CDR2 SQIVND (reference sequence). This CDR3 is 13 amino acids long.

The chain uses TRBV5-1 and TRBJ1-1; D may be TRBD1 (6 bases). CDR1 is SGHRS, CDR2 YFSETQ, per germline. This CDR3 spans 13 amino acids. Trimming removed 4 bases at V and 5 bases at J, with 12 bases between. The DNA of the CDR3 is TGCGCCAGCAGCCCCGAGGGGGGGACTGAAGCTTTCTTT. Protein sequence: CASSPEGGTEAFF.

The chain uses TRBV27 and TRBJ2-7; 9 positions agree with TRBD1. Germline V gene sequence: CDR1 MNHEY, CDR2 SMNVEV (reference sequence). Trimming took 6 bases from V and 3 from J; bases not matched to a gene: 6. CDR3 length: 14 amino acids. The CDR3 DNA reads TGTGCCAGCAGCAGTCCGGGACAGGGCTACGAGCAGTACTTC. It encodes CASSSPGQGYEQYF.

The V call is TRBV10-3, the J call TRBJ1-6; the D gene is possibly TRBD1 (6 bases). The CDR3 consists of 14 residues. Germline-derived CDR1 and CDR2 are ENHRY and SYGVKD. Trimming took off 2 bases at V and 8 bases at J, with 10 bases between the two ends. The CDR3 is CAISELGADSPLHF. CDR3 sequence (DNA): TGTGCCATCAGTGAGCTGGGGGCCGATTCACCCCTCCACTTT.

The chain employs TRBV9 and TRBJ1-1; D is undetermined. Trimming stripped 3 bases from V and 5 bases from J, with 14 bases between. The CDR3 covers 14 residues. CDR1 SGDLS and CDR2 YYNGEE come from the germline V gene. CDR3 DNA: TGTGCCAGCAGCGGGGTTACGGCGGCGACTGAAGCTTTCTTT. As protein: CASSGVTAATEAFF.

V and J are TRBV5-4 and TRBJ2-1; TRBD2 might be the D (6 bases). This CDR3 contains 15 residues. Trimming removed 1 base from V and 6 bases from J, with 14 bases in between. Germline V gene lookup returns CDR1 SGHNT and CDR2 YYREEE (reference sequence). The CDR3 loop is CASSLYPGSGNEQFF. Here the CDR3 DNA reads TGTGCCAGCAGCTTGTACCCCGGGAGCGGCAATGAGCAGTTCTTC.

DNA of the CDR3: TGTGCCAGCAGCCAAGAACCTAAACCGATTGAGACCCAGTACTTC. It yields the protein CASSQEPKPIETQYF. V gene TRBV3-1 (or the pseudogene TRBV3-2) combines with J gene TRBJ2-5; no definite D call. The CDR3 has 15 residues. Germline CDR1 is LGHDT and CDR2 is YNNKEL (reference sequence). With 0 bases removed from V and 5 bases from J, the gap between germline ends came to 13 bases.

This clone was observed a few times. The chain is built from TRBV5-4 and TRBJ1-4; tentatively, D is TRBD1 (5 bases). Germline V gives CDR1 SGHNT, CDR2 YYREEE (reference sequence). Trimming removed 9 bases from V and 4 bases from J, with 13 bases in between. The CDR3 extends over 13 amino acids. The CDR3 region has the DNA TGTGCCACCGCGACAGATAATAATGAAAAACTGTTTTTT. The encoded protein is CATATDNNEKLFF.

This clone was observed a handful of times. The CDR3 here is CASSQPGGTDTQYF. The CDR3 bases are TGTGCCAGCAGTCAACCAGGGGGCACAGATACGCAGTATTTT. The chain uses TRBV6-2 or TRBV6-3 and TRBJ2-3; tentatively, D is TRBD1 (6 bases). V lost 5 bases and J 1 base, leaving 10 bases between the germline ends. Germline V CDR1 and CDR2: MNHEY, SVGEGT. The CDR3 has 14 residues.

As concerns this clone: Additional DNA sequences in this sample encode the identical CDR3. The rearrangement uses TRBV11-2 and TRBJ1-2, with D perhaps matching TRBD1 (5 bases). Trimming pared 6 bases from V and 4 bases from J, leaving 12 bases between. This CDR3 has 13 residues. Germline values: CDR1 SGHAT, CDR2 FQNNGV. The DNA for the CDR3 is TGTGCCAGCAGTCCCGGGGGTGCCTATGGCTACACCTTC. Translating it yields CASSPGGAYGYTF.

The V call is TRBV29-1, the J call TRBJ2-2; TRBD2 matches 12 bases. The germline CDR1 and CDR2 sequences are SQVTM and ANQGSEA. This CDR3 has 15 amino acids. Trimming took 4 bases from V and 1 from J; bases not matched to a gene: 1. CDR3 amino acids: CSVGTSGVNTGELFF. The CDR3 DNA follows: TGCAGCGTTGGGACTAGCGGGGTGAACACCGGGGAGCTGTTTTTT.